This T cell receptor (beta chain) was profiled in a study of prognosis after radiotherapy for stage I lung cancer. Study-wide background: It was considered that all non-small cell lung cancer patients were medically inoperable. The radiotherapy was SBRT split into 3 to 5 fractions, giving a biologically effective dose of at least 100 Gy. Study-level findings and limits: Reports indicated that TRBV and TRBJ gene usage differed between patients with and without metastases, including differences in nine V and a couple of J genes after SBRT.

For each of two time points, a six-milliliter draw of peripheral blood was taken. This clonotype appeared many times. Its antigen is not known. Two-round multiplex PCR, the amplification method, yielded TCR beta CDR3 from genomic DNA. During first-round PCR, primers specific to each TRBV and TRBJ gene were used. Using its own MiXCR run on the multiplex PCR reads, TCRdb lists one record per CDR3 protein. The table records approximately 18,000 distinct CDR3 sequences, approximately 15% of them present only once. The sequencing used PBMCs, collected before or after stereotactic body radiation therapy (not recorded which). The source of this sequence is a donor aged 50 or older with non-small cell lung cancer.

CDR3 sequence: CASSLGGTGYGYTF. The CDR3 DNA is TGTGCCAGCAGTTTGGGGGGGACAGGCTATGGCTACACCTTC. The V call is TRBV28, the J call TRBJ1-2; TRBD1 aligns across 8 bases. CDR1 and CDR2 (germline): MDHEN, SYDVKM. The ends lost 3 bases at V and 4 bases at J; junction bases unmatched: 4. CDR3 length: 14 residues.